This T cell receptor beta chain was retrieved from a study of T cell repertoires in cytomegalovirus infection. Comments on this clonotype: The antigen is not known.

TCRdb recomputed calls from the reads with MiXCR, one row per CDR3 protein. This table has about 890,000 distinct CDR3 sequences, around 32% appearing once. This CDR3 spans 15 amino acids. V was pared by 6 bases and J by 4 bases, with 8 bases of the junction left unmatched. Germline V gene lookup returns CDR1 MNHNS and CDR2 SASEGT. This clonotype was obtained from a human donor in good health (CMV status not recorded). Some clones in this sample may be carry-over from other donors' samples. Sequencing used cultured CD8+ T cells from PBMCs, obtained from culture after CMV antigen stimulation. V and J are TRBV6-1 and TRBJ1-2; the match to TRBD1 covers 10 bases. CDR3 amino acids: CASRGTGALLYGYTF. CDR3 DNA: TGTGCCAGCAGGGGGACAGGGGCTTTACTCTATGGCTACACCTTC.